This T cell receptor (beta chain) was captured in a study of blood T cell repertoires in COVID-19. Ten or more counts support this clone. Data came from immunoSEQ multiplex PCR; TCRdb stores just in-frame clones and leaves some out. The repertoire consists of roughly 180,000 clones, with 80% to 85% occurring once and the leading ten covering approximately 13%. The CDR3 length is 16 residues. Germline V lookup: CDR1 MNHNS, CDR2 SASEGT. With 0 bases clipped from V and 1 base from J, the junction kept 5 bases outside the gene matches. V usage is TRBV6-1 and J usage is TRBJ2-7; 8 bases map to TRBD1. Sequencing was carried out using PBMCs or T cells enriched from blood (not recorded which). This receptor was obtained from a woman aged 60-75 years who had recovered from COVID-19. The CDR3 here is CASSEAGQGGSYEQYF. For the CDR3, the DNA is TGTGCCAGCAGTGAAGCCGGACAGGGTGGGTCCTACGAGCAGTACTTC.